This TCR beta chain comes out of a study of cytomegalovirus exposure and HLA in healthy donors. Notes on the study in general: Serostatus for CMV was the only available immune exposure information. On later analysis, the bulk of CMV-associated TCR beta chains appeared to be HLA-restricted. A later analysis revealed that TCR association rates differed between HLA loci, peaking at DRB1 and bottoming out at HLA-C. A prior analysis recorded that most TCR beta V segments were productive about 87% or about 30% of the time.

Concerning this clone: What it recognizes is unknown. An end of the junction differs from the germline gene, which may be a read error. Additional DNA sequences in this sample encode the identical CDR3.

The PCR made use of 60 Vbeta and 13 Jbeta primers. The method was immunoSEQ multiplex PCR; TCRdb's version includes in-frame clones alone and lacks a portion of them. Its table records 40,000 or so clones. CDR1 and CDR2 from the germline V gene are MGHRA and YSYEKL. This CDR3 spans 16 amino acids. The sample taken for sequencing was PBMCs. The sequence came from a woman aged 25 to 39 in good health and CMV-seropositive. The chain uses TRBV4-1 and TRBJ2-1, with 10 bases lining up with TRBD2. DNA of the CDR3: TGTGCCAGCAGCCCCAATCCTAGCGGGGGTTACAATGAGCAGTTCTTC. Protein product: CASSPNPSGGYNEQFF.